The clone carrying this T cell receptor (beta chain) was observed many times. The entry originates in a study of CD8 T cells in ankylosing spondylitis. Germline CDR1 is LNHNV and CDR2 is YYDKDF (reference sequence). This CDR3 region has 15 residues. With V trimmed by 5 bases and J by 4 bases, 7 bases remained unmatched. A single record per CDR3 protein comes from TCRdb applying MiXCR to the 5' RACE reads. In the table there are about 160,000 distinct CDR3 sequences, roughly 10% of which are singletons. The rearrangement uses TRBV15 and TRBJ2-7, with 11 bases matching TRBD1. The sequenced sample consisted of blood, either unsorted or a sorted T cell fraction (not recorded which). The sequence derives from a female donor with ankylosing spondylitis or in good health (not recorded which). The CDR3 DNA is TGTGCCACCAGCCCGGCCGGGACAGGGGGTTACGAGCAGTACTTC. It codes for CATSPAGTGGYEQYF.